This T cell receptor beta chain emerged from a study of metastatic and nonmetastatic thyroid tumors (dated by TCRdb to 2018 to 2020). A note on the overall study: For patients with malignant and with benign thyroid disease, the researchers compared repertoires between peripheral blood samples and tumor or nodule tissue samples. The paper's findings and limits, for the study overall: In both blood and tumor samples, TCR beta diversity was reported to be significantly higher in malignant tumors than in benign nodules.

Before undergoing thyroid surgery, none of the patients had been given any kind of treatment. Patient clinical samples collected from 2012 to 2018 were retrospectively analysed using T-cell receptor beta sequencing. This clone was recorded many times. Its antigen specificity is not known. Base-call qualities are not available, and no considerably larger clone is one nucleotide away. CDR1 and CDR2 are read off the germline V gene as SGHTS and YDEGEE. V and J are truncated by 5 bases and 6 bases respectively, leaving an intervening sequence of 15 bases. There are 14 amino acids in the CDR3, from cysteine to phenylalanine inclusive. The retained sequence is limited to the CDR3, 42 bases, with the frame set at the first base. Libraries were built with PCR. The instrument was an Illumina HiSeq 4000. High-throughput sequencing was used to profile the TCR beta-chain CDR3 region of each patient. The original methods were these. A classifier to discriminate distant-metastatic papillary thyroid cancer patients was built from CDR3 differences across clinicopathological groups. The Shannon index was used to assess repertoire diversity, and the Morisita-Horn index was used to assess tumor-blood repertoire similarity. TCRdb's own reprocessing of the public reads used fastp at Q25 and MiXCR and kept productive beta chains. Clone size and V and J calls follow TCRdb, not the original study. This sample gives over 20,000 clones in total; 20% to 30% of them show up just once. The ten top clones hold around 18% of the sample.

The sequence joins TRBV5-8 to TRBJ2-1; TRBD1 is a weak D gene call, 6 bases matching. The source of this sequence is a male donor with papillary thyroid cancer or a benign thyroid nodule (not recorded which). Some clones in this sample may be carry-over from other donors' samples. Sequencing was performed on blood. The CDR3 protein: CASSFNRARNEQFF. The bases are TGTGCCAGCAGTTTTAACAGGGCCCGCAATGAGCAGTTCTTC.